The 7 T cell receptor beta chains below come from one sample, sequenced in a study of OX40 agonist ivuxolimab in advanced cancers. Some clones are missing from TCRdb's copy, which holds only in-frame ones; the method was immunoSEQ multiplex PCR. The sample consists of 62,000 or so clones, roughly 86% of them appearing once. The material was CD4+ or CD8+ T cells sorted from blood, obtained in a trial of the OX40 agonist ivuxolimab. These receptors were collected from an adult with an advanced solid tumor such as melanoma, head and neck, liver or kidney cancer.

V usage is TRBV15 and J usage is TRBJ2-7; D not resolved. CDR3 length: 12 residues. V lost 1 base and J lost 3, with 4 bases in between. Germline V gives CDR1 LNHNV, CDR2 YYDKDF (reference sequence). CDR3 DNA: TGTGCCACCAGCAGAGCCCACTACGAGCAGTACTTC. As protein: CATSRAHYEQYF. Variable domain in full (rest from reference TRBV15 and TRBJ2-7): DAMVIQNPRYQVTQFGKPVTLSCSQTLNHNVMYWYQQKSSQAPKLLFHYYDKDFNNEADTPDNFQSRRPNTSFCFLDIRSPGLGDTAMYLCATSRAHYEQYFGPGTRLTVT.

The chain uses TRBV7-3 and TRBJ2-7, with TRBD2 as a possible D gene (5 bases). Trimming removed 5 bases at V and 1 base at J, with 18 bases between. CDR1 and CDR2 from the germline V gene are SGHTA and FQGTGA. The CDR3 spans 16 residues. The CDR3 nucleotides are TGTGCCAGCAGCCCTGGCGTGGGGAGAGGTTCCTACGAGCAGTACTTC. Its protein product is CASSPGVGRGSYEQYF. The full variable domain, in which reference TRBV7-3 and TRBJ2-7 provide the parts outside the CDR3, is GAGVSQTPSNKVTEKGKYVELRCDPISGHTALYWYRQSLGQGPEFLIYFQGTGAADDSGLPNDRFFAVRPEGSVSTLKIQRTERGDSAVYLCASSPGVGRGSYEQYFGPGTRLTVT.

This clone was counted a single time. The chain recombines TRBV9 with TRBJ1-1; a possible D gene is TRBD1 (5 bases). Per the germline V gene, CDR1 is SGDLS and CDR2 is YYNGEE. Trimming left V 0 bases short and J 0 bases short, with 15 bases between. There are 17 residues in the CDR3. For the CDR3, the DNA is TGTGCCAGCAGCGTAGACGGGACCGGGACGGTGAACACTGAAGCTTTCTTT. As protein: CASSVDGTGTVNTEAFF. The variable domain in full, completed from reference TRBV9 and TRBJ1-1, reads DSGVTQTPKHLITATGQRVTLRCSPRSGDLSVYWYQQSLDQGLQFLIQYYNGEERAKGNILERFSAQQFPDLHSELNLSSLELGDSALYFCASSVDGTGTVNTEAFFGQGTRLTVV.

The chain is built from TRBV10-3 and TRBJ2-3; TRBD1 agrees at 10 bases. J lost 6 bases, V lost 4 bases, and 4 bases had no gene match. Per germline, CDR1 ENHRY and CDR2 SYGVKD. The CDR3 is made up of 14 amino acids. CDR3 loop: CAISGQGASDTQYF. The CDR3 DNA reads TGTGCCATCAGTGGACAGGGGGCATCGGATACGCAGTATTTT.

A single count supports this clone. This sequence joins TRBV4-1 and TRBJ1-4, with D possibly TRBD1 on 5 matching bases. The CDR3 covers 15 residues. V was trimmed by 1 base and J by 5 bases, leaving 11 bases between them. The germline V gene has CDR1 MGHRA and CDR2 YSYEKL. The CDR3 spells CASSQVGQVNEKLFF. CDR3 bases: TGCGCCAGCAGCCAAGTAGGACAAGTGAATGAAAAACTGTTTTTT.

The chain is built from TRBV30 and TRBJ2-7; 7 nucleotides line up with TRBD1. Trimming took 0 bases from V and 0 from J; bases not matched to a gene: 5. The germline gives CDR1 GTSNPN, CDR2 SVGIG (reference sequence). The CDR3 runs to 15 residues. In DNA, the CDR3 is TGTGCCTGGAGTGTGGACAGGCCCGGCTCCTACGAGCAGTACTTC. The encoded protein is CAWSVDRPGSYEQYF.

In the case of this clone: Mismatch with germline at one junction end may stem from a read error. This rearrangement joins TRBV2 to TRBJ1-1; D is undetermined. There are 10 residues in the CDR3. Per the germline V gene, CDR1 is SNHLY and CDR2 is FYNNEI. The CDR3 region is CASSYTHWVF. CDR3 coding DNA: TGTGCCAGCAGTTATACACACTGGGTCTTT.